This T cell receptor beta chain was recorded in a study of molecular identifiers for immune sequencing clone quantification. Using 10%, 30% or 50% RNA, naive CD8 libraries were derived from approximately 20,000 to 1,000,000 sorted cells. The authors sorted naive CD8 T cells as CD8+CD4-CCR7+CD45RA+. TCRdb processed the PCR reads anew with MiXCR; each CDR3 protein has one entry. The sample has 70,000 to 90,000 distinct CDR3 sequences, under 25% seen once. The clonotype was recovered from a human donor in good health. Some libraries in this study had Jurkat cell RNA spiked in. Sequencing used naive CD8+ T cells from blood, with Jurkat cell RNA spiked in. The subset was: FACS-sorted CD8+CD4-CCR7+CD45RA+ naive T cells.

This chain's CDR3 is CASSTDAQWYGNTIYF. CDR3 nucleotide sequence: TGTGCCAGCAGCACGGACGCCCAGTGGTATGGAAACACCATATATTTT. This rearrangement joins TRBV5-6 to TRBJ1-3, with D hard to call. There are 16 residues in the CDR3. Per the germline V gene, CDR1 is SGHDT and CDR2 is YYEEEE. Trimming took off 4 bases at V and 3 bases at J, with 17 bases between the two ends.